Each of the 5 T cell receptor beta chains below was sequenced from the same sample in a study of T cell clusters in autoimmune cytopenias. TRB rearrangements were amplified by touch-down multiplex PCR with mixed TRB-A/B primers. TCRdb re-called the multiplex PCR reads; one entry per CDR3 protein, DNA not given. The table gives about 5,000 distinct CDR3 sequences; the top ten clones make up approximately 53% of it. TRB amplification used 250 ng of peripheral blood genomic DNA. This same sample was also part of a study on T cell repertoires in aging, cancer and after chemotherapy.

Sequenced input: peripheral blood. These receptors were taken from a human donor in good health.

The chain is built from TRBV5-6 and TRBJ2-3; lacking DNA, the TRBD1 call made by TCRdb goes unchecked. From germline, CDR1 is SGHDT and CDR2 YYEEEE. The CDR3 extends over 14 amino acids. The CDR3 here is CASSFDRNTDTQYF. Based on the CDR3 plus reference TRBV5-6 and TRBJ2-3, the full variable domain is DAGVTQSPTHLIKTRGQQVTLRCSPKSGHDTVSWYQQALGQGPQFIFQYYEEEERQRGNFPDRFSGHQFPNYSSELNVNALLLGDSALYLCASSFDRNTDTQYFGPGTRLTVL.

The J gene is TRBJ2-5, the V gene TRBV5-6; TCRdb outputs TRBD1, but without DNA this stays unchecked. CDR3 size: 13 residues. Germline V gene data show CDR1 as SGHDT and CDR2 as YYEEEE. The CDR3 loop reads CASSFGRGETQYF.

V usage is TRBV27 and J usage is TRBJ2-7. The CDR3 covers 13 residues. The germline V gene encodes CDR1 MNHEY and CDR2 SMNVEV (reference sequence). This CDR3 reads CASSDAMDYEQYF.

The chain is built from TRBV7-2 and TRBJ2-3; the D gene TCRdb calls, TRBD2, cannot be checked with no DNA. CDR1 and CDR2 from the germline V gene are SGHTA and FQGNSA. The CDR3 consists of 14 residues. The CDR3 loop reads CASSLAQGGRTQYF.

The genes are TRBV13 and TRBJ2-1. Germline assignment: CDR1 PRHDT and CDR2 FYEKMQ (reference sequence). CDR3 size: 14 residues. The CDR3: CASSRISSYNEQFF.